Reported below is one TCR beta chain. The antigen remains undetermined. The data originate from a study of shared clonotypes between healthy human individuals. Study-wide points: Naive subsets usually exceeded memory subsets in estimated richness. A small donor pool kept down the genetic and exposure-history diversity that was represented.

Germline-derived CDR1 and CDR2 are PRHDT and FYEKMQ (reference sequence). Trimming cost V 5 bases and J 3 bases; bases outside gene matches: 7. The CDR3 is 15 residues long. Terminally differentiated effector memory CD45RA+ cells were excluded by CCR7 positive selection of CD45RO-negative cells. The repertoire was sequenced with immunoSEQ multiplex PCR; TCRdb's copy has only in-frame clones and lacks some. The sample lists around 2,000,000 clones; approximately 94% were seen once. J is TRBJ2-7 and V is TRBV13, with 10 bases fitting TRBD1. The sequenced sample was naive CD8+ T cells sorted from blood. The sequence derives from a man between 18 and 35 years old in good health. The CDR3 protein is CASSQAGQGFYEQYF. The CDR3 DNA follows: TGTGCCAGCAGCCAGGCGGGACAGGGGTTCTACGAGCAGTACTTC.